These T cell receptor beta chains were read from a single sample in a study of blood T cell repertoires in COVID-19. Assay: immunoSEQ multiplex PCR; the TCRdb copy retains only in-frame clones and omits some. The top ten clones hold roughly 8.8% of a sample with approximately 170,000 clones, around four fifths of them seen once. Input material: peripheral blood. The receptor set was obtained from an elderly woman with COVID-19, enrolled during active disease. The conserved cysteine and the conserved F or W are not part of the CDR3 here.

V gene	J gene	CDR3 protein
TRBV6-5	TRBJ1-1	AAYRGSTEAF
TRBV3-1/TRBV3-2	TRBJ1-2	ASSSNRGGCT
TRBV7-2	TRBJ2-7	ASSSTSGTYEQY
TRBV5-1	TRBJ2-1	ASSEAGGSYNEQF
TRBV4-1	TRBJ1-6	ASSQDGGINSPLH
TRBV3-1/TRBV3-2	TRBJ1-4	ASSASGGVGEKLF
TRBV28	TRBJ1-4	ASSRTVNEKLF
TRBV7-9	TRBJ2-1	ASTQGDSRSYNEQF
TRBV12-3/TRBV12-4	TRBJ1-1	ASSNFGDTEAF
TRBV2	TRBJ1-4	ASSAFGQGSEKLF
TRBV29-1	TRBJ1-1	SAGQGAVDTEAF
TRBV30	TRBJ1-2	ADTRPPGGADGYT
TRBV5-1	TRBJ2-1	ASSGLAGVRRGSYNEQF
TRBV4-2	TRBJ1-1	ASRRPDRPFTEAF
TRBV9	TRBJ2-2	ASSASGSAEYTGELF
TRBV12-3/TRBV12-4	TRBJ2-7	ASRPRRSYEQY
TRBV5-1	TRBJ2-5	ASSLLLAVNQETQY
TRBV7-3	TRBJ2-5	ASSTSGRYQETQY
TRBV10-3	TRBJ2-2	AIRVGDGGIAGELF
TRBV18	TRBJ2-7	ASSLGQGNEQY
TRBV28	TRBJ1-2	ASSTGGGGYT
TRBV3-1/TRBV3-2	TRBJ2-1	ASSRTSDEQF
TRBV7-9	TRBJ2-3	ASSLGQAAVDTQY
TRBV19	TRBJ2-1	ASSEPLRGDEQF
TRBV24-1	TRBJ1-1	ATSERTGIGAF
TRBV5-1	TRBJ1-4	ASRPSGGQGASGEKLF
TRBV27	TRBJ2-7	ASSLGRQGEQY
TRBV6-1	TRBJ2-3	ASSEDTGGALNTQY
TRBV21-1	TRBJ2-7	ASSRGLAGGDYEQY
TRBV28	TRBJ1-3	ASLQGAGNTIY
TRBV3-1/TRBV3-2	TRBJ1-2	ASSLGQGAVYGYT
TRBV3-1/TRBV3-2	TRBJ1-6	ASSPGQGDSPLH
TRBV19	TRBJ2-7	ASNRGQGYEQY
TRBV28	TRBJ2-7	ASSFYRTSRHEQY
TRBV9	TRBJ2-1	ASSDLSGRAFHEQF
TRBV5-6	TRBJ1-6	ASTALSGNSPLH
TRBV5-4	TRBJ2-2	ASSFRTGNVITGELF
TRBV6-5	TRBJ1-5	ASGYREPQH
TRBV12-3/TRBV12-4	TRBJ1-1	ASSLAGIAEAF
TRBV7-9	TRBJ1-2	ASSFDRYSYGYT
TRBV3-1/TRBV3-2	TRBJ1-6	ASSQEAGNSPLH
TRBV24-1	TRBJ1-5	ATSGGGSGNQPQH
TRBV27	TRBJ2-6	ASSSSRDRTSNVLT
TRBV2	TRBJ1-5	ASRAEGTSNQPQH
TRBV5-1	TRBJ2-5	ASSFSGLRNQETQY
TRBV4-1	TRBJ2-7	ASSQEIYQGGYEQY
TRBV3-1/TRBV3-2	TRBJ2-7	ASSQGSSYEQY
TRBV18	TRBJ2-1	ASSPGQYNEQF
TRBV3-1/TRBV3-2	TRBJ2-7	ASSQDTYEQY
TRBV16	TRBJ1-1	ASSQGQGRLAF
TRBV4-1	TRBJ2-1	ASSQAQEAYTEQF
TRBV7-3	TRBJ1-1	ASSLGAGNTEAF
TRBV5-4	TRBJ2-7	ASSHGTSEEEQY
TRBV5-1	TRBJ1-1	ASSFDPLGTRTEAF
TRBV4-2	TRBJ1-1	ASSQSGAGEAF
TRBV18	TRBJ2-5	ASSPTLRGRGMETQY